The TCR beta chain described here comes from a study of blood T cells in healthy people across ages. A second about 7 to 11 cycle PCR used barcoded and J-beta primers. The template-switch adaptor was a 5' adaptor with 12 random nucleotides. It tagged each cDNA molecule. Sequencing of every sample gave 2.5 million or more CDR3-containing paired-end reads. In TCRdb, the 5' RACE reads were re-called with MiXCR into one record per CDR3 protein. The sample comprises 650,000 or so distinct CDR3 sequences, 52% of which are singletons, and roughly 14% rests with the top ten. Germline CDR1 MNHNY, CDR2 SVGAGI (reference sequence). The CDR3 has 15 amino acids. J lost 3 bases, V lost 4 bases, and 6 bases had no gene match.

The source of this sequence is a woman of 80 years or more in good health. The J gene is TRBJ1-1, the V gene TRBV6-6; 9 bases are shared with TRBD1. Sequencing input: blood. CDR3 nucleotide sequence: TGTGCCAGCAGTTGGTCGACAGGGGGTGACACTGAAGCTTTCTTT. Protein sequence: CASSWSTGGDTEAFF.